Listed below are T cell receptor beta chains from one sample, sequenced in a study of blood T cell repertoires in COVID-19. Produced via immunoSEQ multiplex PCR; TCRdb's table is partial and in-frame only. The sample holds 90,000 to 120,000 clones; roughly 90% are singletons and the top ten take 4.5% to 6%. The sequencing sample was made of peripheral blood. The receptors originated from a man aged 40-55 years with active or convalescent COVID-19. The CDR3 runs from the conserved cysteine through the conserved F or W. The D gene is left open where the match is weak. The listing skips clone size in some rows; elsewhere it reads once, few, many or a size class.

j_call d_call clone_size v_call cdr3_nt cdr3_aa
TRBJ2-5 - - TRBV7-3 TGTGCCAGCAGCTCTTTTCAGGGAGAGACCCAGTACTTC CASSSFQGETQYF
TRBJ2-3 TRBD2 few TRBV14 TGTGCCAGCAGCCTTAGCGGGCTGTCTGTTGGAGATACGCAGTATTTT CASSLSGLSVGDTQYF
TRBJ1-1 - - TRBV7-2 TGTGCCAGCAGTCGACCCGGAGCTGAAGCTTTCTTT CASSRPGAEAFF
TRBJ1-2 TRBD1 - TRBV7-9 TGTGCCAGCAGCACCGGGACAGGCATAGCTAACTATGGCTACACCTTC CASSTGTGIANYGYTF
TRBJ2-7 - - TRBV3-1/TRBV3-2 TGTGCCAGCAGCCAAGCTCGCGGAAACCTTTACGAGCAGTACTTC CASSQARGNLYEQYF
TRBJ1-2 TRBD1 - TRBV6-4 TGTGCCAGCAGTCCGGGACAGGGGTTCTATGGCTACACCTTC CASSPGQGFYGYTF
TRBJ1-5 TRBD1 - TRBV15 TGTGCCACCAGCAGCTACCCAACAGGGGGCTCCGGCAATCAGCCCCAGCATTTT CATSSYPTGGSGNQPQHF
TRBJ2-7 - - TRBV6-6 TGTGCCAGCAGTTACGGGGGGAGTACCTCCTACGAGCAGTACTTC CASSYGGSTSYEQYF
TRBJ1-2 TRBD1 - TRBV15 TGTGCCACCAGTAAGGGGACAGCAGCCTATGGCTACACCTTC CATSKGTAAYGYTF
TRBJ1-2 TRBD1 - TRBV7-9 TGTGCCAGCAGCGCCGGGACAGAGAAAAACTATGGCTACACCTTC CASSAGTEKNYGYTF
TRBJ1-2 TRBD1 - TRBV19 TGTGCCAGTAGTCCGGGACAGGGGTATGGCTACACCTTC CASSPGQGYGYTF
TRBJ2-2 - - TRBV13 TGTGCCAGCAGCTTACAGGTGCTCACCGGGGAGCTGTTTTTT CASSLQVLTGELFF
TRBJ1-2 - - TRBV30 TGTGCCTGGAGTCCACAGCCAGGCTACACCTTC CAWSPQPGYTF
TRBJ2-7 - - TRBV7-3 TGTGCCAGCAGCTTAGGAATCCCAGGCTATTACGAGCAGTACTTC CASSLGIPGYYEQYF
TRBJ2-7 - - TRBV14 TGTGCCAGCAGCCATTGGTCTCTGGCAGGGAACGGCGAGCAGTACTTC CASSHWSLAGNGEQYF
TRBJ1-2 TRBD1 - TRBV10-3 TGTGCCATCAGTGAGAGACAGGGGCCGGACACTGGCTACACCTTC CAISERQGPDTGYTF
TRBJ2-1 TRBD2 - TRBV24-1 TGTGCCACCAGGGGGTCCCTGCAGACTAGCGATGAGCAGTTCTTC CATRGSLQTSDEQFF
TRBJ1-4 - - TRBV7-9 TGTGCCAGCAGCGCGAGTGTTACTAATGAAAAACTGTTTTTT CASSASVTNEKLFF
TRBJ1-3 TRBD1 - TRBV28 TGTGCCAGCGGACAGGGGGGATGGAAAAGGTCCGACACCATATATTTT CASGQGGWKRSDTIYF
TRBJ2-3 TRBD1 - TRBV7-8 TGTGCCAGCAGCTTAGCGACAGGGAGCGGCGCAGATACGCAGTATTTT CASSLATGSGADTQYF
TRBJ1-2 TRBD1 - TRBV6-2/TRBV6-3 TGTGCCAGCAGTCGCTTGGACAGGGGGCGAAACTATGGCTACACCTTC CASSRLDRGRNYGYTF
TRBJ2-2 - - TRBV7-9 TGTGCCAGCAGCTCAACGTTTGGGGGGACCGGGGAGCTGTTTTTT CASSSTFGGTGELFF